This T cell receptor (beta chain) stems from a study of OX40 agonist ivuxolimab in advanced cancers. Study-level information: Dose-escalation cases comprised hepatocellular carcinoma, melanoma, renal cell or head and neck cancer.

TCRdb's table, derived via immunoSEQ multiplex PCR, lists solely in-frame clones and lacks some. The sample has 92,000 or so clones; 75% to 90% are singletons. The study sampled blood at baseline, cycle 4 day 1, and cycle 7 day 1. This CDR3 is built from 12 residues. Deletions cut 6 bases from V and 10 bases from J, with 13 bases between. Germline values: CDR1 MDHEN, CDR2 SYDVKM. Study results and limitations: Within 6 weeks, CD4+ and CD8+ blood T cells expanded clonally at 0.1 to 3.0 mg/kg.

A remark on this clone: The antigen is not known.

This chain connects TRBV28 to TRBJ2-1, with a possible D match to TRBD2 (5 bases). The material sequenced was CD4+ or CD8+ T cells sorted from blood, taken in a trial of the OX40 agonist ivuxolimab. This sequence originates from an adult with an advanced solid tumor such as melanoma, head and neck, liver or kidney cancer. The CDR3 DNA reads as TGTGCCAGCAGCGCGCCCGGCGGGGAGCAGTTCTTC. It specifies CASSAPGGEQFF.